This T cell receptor beta chain stems from a study of a mutant IDH1 vaccine in newly diagnosed glioma. Study background: Patients received vaccination from 4-6 weeks after radiotherapy alone, or with temozolomide cycles. Patients arrived already treated with radiotherapy, temozolomide, or both, most having had both. Broader study findings: No link was apparently found between pseudoprogression and changes in top peripheral T cell clonotypes. Vaccine-induced immune responses were detected in about 93% of patients.

This CDR3 spans 9 amino acids. Germline V gene lookup returns CDR1 GTSNPN and CDR2 SVGIG (reference sequence). The sample's time point: week 5, during vaccination. The vaccine gave 300 ug of a 20-mer mutant IDH1 peptide subcutaneously per dose. A remark on this clone: Its target is unknown. At one end, the junction sequence differs from germline, possibly due to a read error.

Method: immunoSEQ multiplex PCR; TCRdb's copy keeps in-frame clones and lacks some. The sample includes 40,000 to 60,000 clones, more than 70% of them seen just once. The chain links TRBV30 to TRBJ1-2; D call uncertain. The sequence came from a woman in her forties with glioma. The sequencing used PBMCs, collected from a glioma patient whose treatment included an IDH1 peptide vaccine. CDR3 sequence: CAWSPPLNF. CDR3 DNA: TGTGCCTGGAGTCCCCCTCTAAACTTC.